This T cell receptor (beta chain) was recovered during a study of blood T cell repertoires in COVID-19 (TCRdb year 2020). In terms of the full investigation: Samples covering the acute and convalescent phases of COVID-19 were provided by collaborators in the United States, Italy and Spain. Sample metadata almost always included a de-identified subject ID, COVID-19 status, age in years and sex. Where HLA class I and class II types were available, the types were taken from metadata supplied by the sample provider, not from assay-based typing. The prospective study material was composed of cDNA or gDNA derived from T cells, B-cell-depleted T cells, or PBMCs. Subjects who had been exposed to COVID-19, were actively infected with it, or had recovered from it provided the deeply sampled blood TCRbeta repertoires that made up the dataset. The repertoires were released in a freely available public database meant as a resource for research on the immune response to SARS-CoV-2. The samples were drawn from two sources: the first 160 participants of the ongoing ImmuneRACE study, and 1,200 or so subjects contributed by 6 global collaborators. Study-wide conclusions, independent of this receptor: How much clinical and demographic metadata was included differed by source and by participant, and the metadata was provided uncurated.

From cysteine to phenylalanine, the CDR3 is 13 amino acids long. Only the CDR3 DNA is retained, 39 bases long and in frame from the first base. For CDR1 and CDR2, the germline V gene lists LGHNT and FRNRAP. V lost 6 bases and J lost 5 bases; the stretch between them is 11 bases long. The collaborating institutions used their own protocols to collect whole blood in K2EDTA tubes. For TCRbeta analysis, collaborators shipped samples as frozen whole blood, isolated PBMCs, or DNA extracted from either of those sample types. TCRbeta CDR3 regions were amplified from genomic DNA by means of the immunoSEQ Assay, a bias-controlled multiplex PCR. The paper's processing steps were these. Nucleated cell counts per sample were estimated from amplification of reference gene primers within the assay. To quantify the absolute abundance of each unique TCRbeta CDR3 rearrangement, sequence reads were collapsed and filtered. For each sample, productive Simpson clonality was calculated as the square root of Simpson's diversity index across productive rearrangements. Held by TCRdb, this immuneACCESS table contains in-frame sequences only and omits some clones. Under half of the omission traces to an unresolved V gene where checked; the cause of the rest is unknown. For V, J and clone size, that table is used; D and trimming come from the DNA. In all, the sample holds 120,000 to 150,000 clones, and roughly four fifths of those were seen once. The ten largest clones capture approximately 8% of the sample.

This clone was counted once. It lacks a known antigen. There are no base qualities to consult, and no much larger clone falls within one base. The receptor was isolated from a human donor in a cohort sampled during active COVID-19. Sequenced material: peripheral blood. The rearranged chain carries TRBV12-5 and TRBJ2-1; TRBD1 could be the D gene, as 5 bases match. The bases read TGTGCTAGTGGCCCCGACAGCCACAATGAGCAGTTCTTC. Its protein reads: CASGPDSHNEQFF.